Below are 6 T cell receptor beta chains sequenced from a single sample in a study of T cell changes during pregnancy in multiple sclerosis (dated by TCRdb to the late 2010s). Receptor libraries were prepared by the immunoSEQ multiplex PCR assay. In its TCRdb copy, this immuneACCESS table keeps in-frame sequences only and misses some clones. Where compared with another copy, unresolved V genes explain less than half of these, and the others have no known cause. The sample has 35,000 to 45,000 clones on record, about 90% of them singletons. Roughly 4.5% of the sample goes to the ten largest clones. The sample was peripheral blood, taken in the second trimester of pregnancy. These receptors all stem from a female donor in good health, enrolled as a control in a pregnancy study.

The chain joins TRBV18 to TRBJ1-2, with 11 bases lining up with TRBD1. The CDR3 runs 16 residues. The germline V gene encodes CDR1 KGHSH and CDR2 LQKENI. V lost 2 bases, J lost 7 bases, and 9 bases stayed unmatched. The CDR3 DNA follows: TGTGCCAGCTCACCAAGAGGACAGGGGGCCGGGGGTGGCTACACCTTC. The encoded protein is CASSPRGQGAGGGYTF.

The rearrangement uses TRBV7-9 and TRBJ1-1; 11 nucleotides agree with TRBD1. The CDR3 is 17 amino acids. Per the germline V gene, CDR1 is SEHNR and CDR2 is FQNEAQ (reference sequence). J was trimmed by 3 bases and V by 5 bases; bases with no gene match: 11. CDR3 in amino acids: CASSGHRTGGAYTEAFF. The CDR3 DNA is TGTGCCAGCAGCGGCCATCGGACAGGGGGCGCGTACACTGAAGCTTTCTTT.

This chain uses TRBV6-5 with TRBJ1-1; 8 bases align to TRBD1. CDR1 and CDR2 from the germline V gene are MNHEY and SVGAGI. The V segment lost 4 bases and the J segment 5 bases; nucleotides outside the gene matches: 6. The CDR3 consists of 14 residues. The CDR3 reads CASSSGQGRTEAFF. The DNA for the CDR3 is TGTGCCAGCAGTTCCGGACAGGGCCGGACTGAAGCTTTCTTT.

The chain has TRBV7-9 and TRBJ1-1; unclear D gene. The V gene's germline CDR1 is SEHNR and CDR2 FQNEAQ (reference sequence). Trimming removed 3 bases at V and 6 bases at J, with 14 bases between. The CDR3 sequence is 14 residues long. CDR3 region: CASSFPTGSPEAFF. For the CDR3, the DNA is TGTGCCAGCAGCTTCCCGACCGGGTCCCCTGAAGCTTTCTTT.

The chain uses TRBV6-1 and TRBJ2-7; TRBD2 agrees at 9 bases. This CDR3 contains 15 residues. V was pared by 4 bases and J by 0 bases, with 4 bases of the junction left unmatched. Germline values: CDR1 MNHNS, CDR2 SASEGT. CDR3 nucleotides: TGTGCCAGCAGTGCCCTAGCGGGGCCCTCCTACGAGCAGTACTTC. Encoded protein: CASSALAGPSYEQYF.

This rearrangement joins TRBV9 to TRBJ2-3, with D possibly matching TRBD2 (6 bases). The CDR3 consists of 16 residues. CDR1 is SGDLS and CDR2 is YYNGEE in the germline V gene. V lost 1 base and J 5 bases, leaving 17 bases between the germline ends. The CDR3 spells CASSVTLSGAGDTQYF. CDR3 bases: TGTGCCAGCAGCGTAACCCTGAGCGGAGCGGGAGATACGCAGTATTTT.